The next 12 T cell receptor beta chains were all read from a single sample in a study of cytomegalovirus exposure and HLA in healthy donors. PCR employed 60 Vbeta and 13 Jbeta primers. The table came from immunoSEQ multiplex PCR; TCRdb's copy has only in-frame clones and leaves some out. The sample lists roughly 100,000 clones; around four fifths were seen once. The specimen sequenced was PBMCs. Every receptor here comes from a woman aged 40 to 55 in good health and CMV-seropositive.

This chain connects TRBV4-1 to TRBJ1-2; TRBD1 matches 7 bases. V gave up 8 bases and J gave up 4 bases; unmatched junction bases: 19. CDR1 is MGHRA and CDR2 is YSYEKL in the germline V gene. CDR3 length equals 17 residues. CDR3 nucleotide sequence: TGCGCCAGCCGTGAGACCGACAGGGCCACCCCCTTCTATGGCTACACCTTC. Encoded protein: CASRETDRATPFYGYTF.

The chain links TRBV11-2 to TRBJ2-7, with a possible D match to TRBD1 (6 bases). V lost 4 bases and J 3 bases, leaving 16 bases between the germline ends. The CDR3 contains 15 residues. Germline CDR1 SGHAT, CDR2 FQNNGV. The CDR3 is CASSSLAGAGYEQYF. The CDR3 coding sequence is TGTGCCAGCAGCTCCCTGGCAGGGGCGGGCTACGAGCAGTACTTC.

The chain links TRBV18 to TRBJ1-5; tentative D call: TRBD1 (5 bases). The germline V and J ends were trimmed by 2 bases and 4 bases, with 18 bases remaining between them. Germline CDR1 and CDR2: KGHSH and LQKENI. The CDR3 sequence is 17 residues long. The CDR3 region is CASSPKGLTRRNQPQHF. CDR3 sequence (DNA): TGTGCCAGCTCACCAAAGGGACTTACCCGGAGGAATCAGCCCCAGCATTTT.

This clone came up once. CDR3: CASSPTRGQEGGVRGELFF. In nucleotides, the CDR3 is TGTGCCAGCAGCCCGACGAGGGGACAGGAAGGGGGAGTAAGAGGGGAGCTGTTTTTT. The rearrangement links TRBV7-6 to TRBJ2-2; 8 bases line up with TRBD1. The V and J ends lost 5 bases and 8 bases, in that order; junction bases with no gene match: 22. This CDR3 contains 19 residues. CDR1 is SGHVS and CDR2 is FNYEAQ in the germline V gene.

The chain combines TRBV9 with TRBJ2-5; 9 bases map to TRBD1. The CDR3 runs 16 residues. With 0 bases clipped from V and 5 bases from J, the junction kept 8 bases outside the gene matches. The germline V gene encodes CDR1 SGDLS and CDR2 YYNGEE. In nucleotides, the CDR3 is TGTGCCAGCAGCGTAGCGCCACAGGGGGCGCAGGAGACCCAGTACTTC. Encoded protein: CASSVAPQGAQETQYF.

The count of this clone is one. V gene TRBV27 combines with J gene TRBJ2-5; D call uncertain. Trimming removed 3 bases from V and 11 bases from J, with 7 bases in between. Germline CDR1 and CDR2: MNHEY and SMNVEV (reference sequence). This CDR3 spans 10 amino acids. The CDR3 bases are TGTGCCAGCAGTTTTGAAGAGCAGTACTTC. Translated, it gives CASSFEEQYF.

V and J are TRBV2 and TRBJ2-3; unclear D gene. Germline assignment: CDR1 SNHLY and CDR2 FYNNEI. The CDR3 totals 11 residues. Trimming shortened V by 6 bases and J by 6 bases, and 7 bases separated the two germline ends. CDR3 nucleotide sequence: TGTGCCAGCAGCCTCTTGGATACGCAGTATTTT. As protein: CASSLLDTQYF.

This clone occurred a few times. The chain links TRBV5-6 to TRBJ2-3, with 11 bases matching TRBD2. The CDR3 is 14 amino acids. Trimming removed 8 bases from V and 5 bases from J; junction bases left unmatched: 7. The germline V gene has CDR1 SGHDT and CDR2 YYEEEE. The CDR3 nucleotides read TGTGCCAGTCTGCGACTAGCGGGATTAGATACGCAGTATTTT. Translated, it gives CASLRLAGLDTQYF. Full variable domain (rest looked up from reference TRBV5-6 and TRBJ2-3): DAGVTQSPTHLIKTRGQQVTLRCSPKSGHDTVSWYQQALGQGPQFIFQYYEEEERQRGNFPDRFSGHQFPNYSSELNVNALLLGDSALYLCASLRLAGLDTQYFGPGTRLTVL.

This clone was observed at least ten times. This chain uses TRBV10-1 with TRBJ1-1; the D gene is possibly TRBD1 (5 bases). V gave up 5 bases and J gave up 4 bases, with 5 bases separating them. The CDR3 contains 11 residues. The germline V gene has CDR1 WNHNN and CDR2 SYGVQD (reference sequence). For the CDR3, the DNA is TGCGCCAGCAGTAGGGGCACTGAAGCTTTCTTT. Encoded protein: CASSRGTEAFF.

The chain uses TRBV5-4 and TRBJ2-3; 7 nucleotides agree with TRBD1. Germline lookup yields CDR1 SGHNT and CDR2 YYREEE (reference sequence). The junction had 6 bases not matched to a gene; V was cut back by 5 bases and J by 6 bases. The CDR3 runs to 13 residues. This CDR3 is CASSSTGADTQYF. CDR3 nucleotide sequence: TGTGCCAGCAGTTCCACAGGGGCTGATACGCAGTATTTT.

The chain uses TRBV11-2 and TRBJ1-1; D might be TRBD1 (5 bases). Germline V gives CDR1 SGHAT, CDR2 FQNNGV. With 5 bases removed from V and 10 bases from J, the gap between germline ends came to 14 bases. The CDR3 extends over 12 amino acids. This CDR3 is CASSPGSISAFF. Written as DNA, the CDR3 is TGTGCCAGCAGCCCAGGGTCGATTTCAGCTTTCTTT.

The V gene is TRBV7-3, the J gene TRBJ2-1, with 11 bases aligning to TRBD2. The CDR3 is made up of 15 amino acids. Germline CDR1 and CDR2: SGHTA and FQGTGA. V lost 6 bases, J lost 5 bases, and 6 bases stayed unmatched. CDR3 loop: CASSLRLAGHNEQFF. In nucleotides, the CDR3 is TGTGCCAGCAGTTTACGACTAGCGGGGCACAATGAGCAGTTCTTC.